This TCR beta chain comes out of a study of blood T cell repertoires in COVID-19. At the level of the study: T cells, B-cell-depleted T cells, or PBMCs provided the cDNA or gDNA that served as material.

CDR3 length: 13 amino acids. The germline V and J ends were trimmed by 7 bases and 4 bases, with 13 bases remaining between them. CDR1 is LNHDA, CDR2 SQIVND, per germline (reference sequence). Assay used: immunoSEQ multiplex PCR; TCRdb lists only in-frame clones, some missing. The repertoire has about 190,000 clones, around 87% of them found once; the top ten carry over 0.7%. This sequence originates from a woman aged 18-30 years who had recovered from COVID-19. The rearrangement uses TRBV19 and TRBJ2-5; D possibly corresponds to TRBD2 (5 bases). Sequences were obtained from peripheral blood. As DNA, the CDR3 is TGTGCCAGTAACACGGGAAGGCGAGAGACCCAGTACTTC. Its translation is CASNTGRRETQYF.